This TCR beta chain emerged from a study of blood T cell repertoires in COVID-19. Study context: Acute and convalescent COVID-19 samples came from the United States, Italy and Spain. Sample material is recorded as cDNA or gDNA derived from T cells, B-cell-depleted T cells, or PBMCs.

With 5 bases removed from V and 0 bases from J, the gap between germline ends came to 14 bases. This CDR3 spans 17 amino acids. The germline V gene encodes CDR1 MDHEN and CDR2 SYDVKM. Study processing details: Scientists estimated how many nucleated cells there were by amplifying reference gene primers. The assay was immunoSEQ multiplex PCR, and TCRdb's table has in-frame clones only and misses some. V and J calls and clone size come straight from that table; D and trimming were deduced from the DNA. The sample carries about 87,000 clones, over 75% recorded once. This clone was detected once. This sequence was found in a man at least 80 years old with acute or convalescent COVID-19. The source material was peripheral blood. The chain couples TRBV28 to TRBJ1-6; weak D call: TRBD1 (6 bases). CDR3 bases: TGTGCCAGCAGTGCACGGGACATCGGCTCCTATAATTCACCCCTCCACTTT. Its translation is CASSARDIGSYNSPLHF.